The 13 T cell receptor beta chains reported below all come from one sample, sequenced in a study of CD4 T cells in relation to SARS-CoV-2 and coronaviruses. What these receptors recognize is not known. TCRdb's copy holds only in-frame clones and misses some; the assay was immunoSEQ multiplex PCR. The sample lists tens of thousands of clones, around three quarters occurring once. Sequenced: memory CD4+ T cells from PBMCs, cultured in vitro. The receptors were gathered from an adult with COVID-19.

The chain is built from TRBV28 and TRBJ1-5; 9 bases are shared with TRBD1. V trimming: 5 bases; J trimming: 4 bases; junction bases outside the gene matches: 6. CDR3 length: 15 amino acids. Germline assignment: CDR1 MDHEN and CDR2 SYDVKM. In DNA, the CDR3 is TGTGCCAGCAGTATCTACAGGGGGCTGAATCAGCCCCAGCATTTT. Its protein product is CASSIYRGLNQPQHF.

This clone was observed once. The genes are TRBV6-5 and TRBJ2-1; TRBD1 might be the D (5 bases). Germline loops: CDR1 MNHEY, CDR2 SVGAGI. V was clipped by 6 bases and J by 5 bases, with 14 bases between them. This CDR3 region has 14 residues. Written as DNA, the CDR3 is TGTGCCAGCAGACCGCAGGGAACACACAATGAGCAGTTCTTC. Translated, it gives CASRPQGTHNEQFF.

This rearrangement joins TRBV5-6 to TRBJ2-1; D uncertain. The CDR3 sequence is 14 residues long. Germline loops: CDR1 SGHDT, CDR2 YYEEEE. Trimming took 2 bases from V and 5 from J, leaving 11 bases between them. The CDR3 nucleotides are TGTGCCAGCAGCTTTGCTCTTCAGGACAATGAGCAGTTCTTC. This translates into CASSFALQDNEQFF.

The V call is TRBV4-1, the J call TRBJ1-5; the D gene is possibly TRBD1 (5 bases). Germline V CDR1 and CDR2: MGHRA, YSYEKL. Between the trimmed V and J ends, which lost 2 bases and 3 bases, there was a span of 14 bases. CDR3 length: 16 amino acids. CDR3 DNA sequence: TGCGCCAGCAGCCAAAACAGGAGGATGGACAATCAGCCCCAGCATTTT. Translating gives CASSQNRRMDNQPQHF.

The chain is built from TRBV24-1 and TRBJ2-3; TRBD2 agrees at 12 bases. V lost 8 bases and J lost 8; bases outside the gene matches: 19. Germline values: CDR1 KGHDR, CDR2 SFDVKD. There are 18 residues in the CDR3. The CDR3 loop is CATIRVTSGRRGAGTQYF. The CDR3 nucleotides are TGTGCCACCATTCGGGTTACTAGCGGGAGGAGGGGGGCTGGTACGCAGTATTTT.

The CDR3 DNA is TGTGCCTGGAGGGGGTTCGGATCCTACGAGCAGTACTTC. It specifies CAWRGFGSYEQYF. V and J are TRBV30 and TRBJ2-7; D ambiguous. The CDR3 covers 13 residues. Deletions cut 3 bases from V and 1 base from J, with 10 bases between. Germline V gene sequence: CDR1 GTSNPN, CDR2 SVGIG (reference sequence). Full variable domain (rest looked up from reference TRBV30 and TRBJ2-7): SQTIHQWPATLVQPVGSPLSLECTVEGTSNPNLYWYRQAAGRGLQLLFYSVGIGQISSEVPQNLSASRPQDRQFILSSKKLLLSDSGFYLCAWRGFGSYEQYFGPGTRLTVT.

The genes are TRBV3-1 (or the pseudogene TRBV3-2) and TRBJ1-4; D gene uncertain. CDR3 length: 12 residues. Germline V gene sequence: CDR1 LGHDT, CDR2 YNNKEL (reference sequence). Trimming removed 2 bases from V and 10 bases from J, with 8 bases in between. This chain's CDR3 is CASSQSKGKLFF. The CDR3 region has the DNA TGTGCCAGCAGCCAATCGAAGGGAAAACTGTTTTTT.

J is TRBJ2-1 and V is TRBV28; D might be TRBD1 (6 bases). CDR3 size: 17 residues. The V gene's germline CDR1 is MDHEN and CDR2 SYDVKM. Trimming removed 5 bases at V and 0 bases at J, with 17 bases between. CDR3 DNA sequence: TGTGCCAGCAGTCGCCCCGGGACAAGGAGCTCCTACAATGAGCAGTTCTTC. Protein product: CASSRPGTRSSYNEQFF.

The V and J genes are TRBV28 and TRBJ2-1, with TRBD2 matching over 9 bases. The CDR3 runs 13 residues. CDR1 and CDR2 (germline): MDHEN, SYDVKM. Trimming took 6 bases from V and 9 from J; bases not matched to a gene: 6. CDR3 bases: TGTGCCAGCAGCTTGGGGACTAGCTTTGAGCAGTTCTTC. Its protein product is CASSLGTSFEQFF.

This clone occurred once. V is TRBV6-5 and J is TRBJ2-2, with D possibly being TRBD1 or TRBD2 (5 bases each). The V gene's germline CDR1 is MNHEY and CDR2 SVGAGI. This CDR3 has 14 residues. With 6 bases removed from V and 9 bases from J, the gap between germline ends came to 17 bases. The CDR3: CASRNPGPPRELFF. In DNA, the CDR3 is TGTGCCAGCAGAAACCCGGGACCCCCGAGGGAGCTGTTTTTT.

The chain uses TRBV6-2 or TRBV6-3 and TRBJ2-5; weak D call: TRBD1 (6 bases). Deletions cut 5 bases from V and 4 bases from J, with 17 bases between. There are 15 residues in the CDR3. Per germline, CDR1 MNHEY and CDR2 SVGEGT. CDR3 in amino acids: CASSTAGAGGETQYF. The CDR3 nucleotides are TGTGCCAGCAGTACCGCAGGGGCTGGGGGAGAGACCCAGTACTTC.

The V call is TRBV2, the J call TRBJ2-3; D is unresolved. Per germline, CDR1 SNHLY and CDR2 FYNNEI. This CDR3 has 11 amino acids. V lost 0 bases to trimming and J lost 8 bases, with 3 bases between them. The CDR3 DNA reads TGTGCCAGCAGTGAAGCGGGTACGCAGTATTTT. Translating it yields CASSEAGTQYF. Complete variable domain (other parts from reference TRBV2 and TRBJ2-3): EPEVTQTPSHQVTQMGQEVILRCVPISNHLYFYWYRQILGQKVEFLVSFYNNEISEKSEIFDDQFSVERPDGSNFTLKIRSTKLEDSAMYFCASSEAGTQYFGPGTRLTVL.

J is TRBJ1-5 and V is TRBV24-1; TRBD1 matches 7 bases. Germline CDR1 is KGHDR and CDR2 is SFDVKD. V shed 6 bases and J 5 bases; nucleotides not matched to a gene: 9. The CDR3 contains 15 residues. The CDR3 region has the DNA TGTGCCACCAGTTGCACTGACAGGGAGGATCAGCCCCAGCATTTT. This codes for CATSCTDREDQPQHF.